Listed below are T cell receptor beta chains from one sample, sequenced in a study of T cell changes during pregnancy in multiple sclerosis. Using immunoSEQ multiplex PCR, the repertoire was profiled, and TCRdb retains in-frame clones only, with some absent. The table records roughly 32,000 clones, 91% of them present only once. The sample consisted of CD8+ T cells from peripheral blood mononuclear cells, taken in the second trimester of pregnancy. These receptors were taken from a female donor in good health, enrolled as a control in a pregnancy study. The CDR3 runs from the conserved cysteine through the conserved F or W. A D gene is named only where the DNA matches it firmly. Clone size, where shown, is once, few, many, or a class for clones that have expanded.

CDR3aa: CASSFRVGRVNTEAFF
CDR3nt: TGTGCCAGTAGTTTCAGGGTAGGCAGAGTGAACACTGAAGCTTTCTTT
v_gene: TRBV19
d_gene: NA
j_gene: TRBJ1-1
abundance: NA

CDR3aa: CSVEARPLEAFF
CDR3nt: TGCAGCGTTGAGGCCAGGCCCCTTGAAGCTTTCTTT
v_gene: TRBV29-1
d_gene: NA
j_gene: TRBJ1-1
abundance: NA

CDR3aa: CASSLRLAGSQETQYF
CDR3nt: TGTGCCAGCAGCTTGCGACTAGCGGGATCTCAAGAGACCCAGTACTTC
v_gene: TRBV13
d_gene: TRBD2
j_gene: TRBJ2-5
abundance: NA

CDR3aa: CASSGTGTGYRSSYEQYF
CDR3nt: TGTGCCAGCAGTGGGACCGGGACAGGCTATAGGTCGTCCTACGAGCAGTACTTC
v_gene: TRBV6-1
d_gene: TRBD1
j_gene: TRBJ2-7
abundance: once

CDR3aa: CASTYTQGAQTQYF
CDR3nt: TGTGCCAGCACCTATACTCAGGGGGCCCAGACCCAGTACTTC
v_gene: TRBV6-5
d_gene: TRBD1
j_gene: TRBJ2-5
abundance: NA

CDR3aa: CASSQDRTSLGGETQYF
CDR3nt: TGCGCCAGCAGCCAAGATAGGACCTCCCTAGGAGGAGAGACCCAGTACTTC
v_gene: TRBV4-1
d_gene: NA
j_gene: TRBJ2-5
abundance: NA

CDR3aa: CASSAPWGDEKLFF
CDR3nt: TGTGCCAGCAGCGCCCCATGGGGGGATGAAAAACTGTTTTTT
v_gene: TRBV9
d_gene: NA
j_gene: TRBJ1-4
abundance: NA

CDR3aa: CASSYSGHTEAFF
CDR3nt: TGTGCCAGCAGTTACTCGGGACATACTGAAGCTTTCTTT
v_gene: TRBV6-5
d_gene: NA
j_gene: TRBJ1-1
abundance: NA

CDR3aa: CASSGRGRRTPGTGGHNYGYTF
CDR3nt: TGTGCCAGCAGTGGACGGGGGAGGAGAACACCCGGGACAGGGGGCCATAACTATGGCTACACCTTC
v_gene: TRBV2
d_gene: TRBD1
j_gene: TRBJ1-2
abundance: NA

CDR3aa: CASSLDTRPGLLHF
CDR3nt: TGTGCCAGCAGCTTAGATACTAGACCGGGACTTCTTCATTTT
v_gene: TRBV11-3
d_gene: NA
j_gene: TRBJ2-3
abundance: NA

CDR3aa: CASGGGRVDGYTF
CDR3nt: TGTGCCAGCGGTGGAGGGAGAGTAGATGGCTACACCTTC
v_gene: TRBV7-9
d_gene: NA
j_gene: TRBJ1-2
abundance: NA

CDR3aa: CASSFRQPNEQYF
CDR3nt: TGTGCCAGCAGCTTTAGACAGCCCAACGAGCAGTACTTC
v_gene: TRBV11-3
d_gene: NA
j_gene: TRBJ2-7
abundance: once

CDR3aa: CASSYGRLISSYEQYF
CDR3nt: TGTGCCAGCAGTTACGGAAGACTGATAAGCTCCTACGAGCAGTACTTC
v_gene: TRBV6-5
d_gene: NA
j_gene: TRBJ2-7
abundance: once

CDR3aa: CASSVYTSGAPYEQYF
CDR3nt: TGTGCCAGCAGCGTGTATACTAGCGGGGCCCCCTACGAGCAGTACTTC
v_gene: TRBV9
d_gene: TRBD2
j_gene: TRBJ2-7
abundance: NA

CDR3aa: CASSQDWMSGDYYNEQFF
CDR3nt: TGCGCCAGCAGCCAAGATTGGATGAGCGGGGATTACTACAATGAGCAGTTCTTC
v_gene: TRBV4-3
d_gene: TRBD2
j_gene: TRBJ2-1
abundance: NA

CDR3aa: CASSYTTGDNSPLHF
CDR3nt: TGTGCCAGCAGCTACACGACAGGTGATAATTCACCCCTCCACTTT
v_gene: TRBV7-9
d_gene: NA
j_gene: TRBJ1-6
abundance: NA

CDR3aa: CASRRVILLVAGNTIYF
CDR3nt: TGTGCCAGCAGACGCGTAATTTTGTTGGTGGCTGGAAACACCATATATTTT
v_gene: TRBV7-3
d_gene: NA
j_gene: TRBJ1-3
abundance: NA

CDR3aa: CASTLIPATNEKLFF
CDR3nt: TGTGCCAGCACCCTTATCCCAGCAACTAATGAAAAACTGTTTTTT
v_gene: TRBV7-9
d_gene: NA
j_gene: TRBJ1-4
abundance: NA